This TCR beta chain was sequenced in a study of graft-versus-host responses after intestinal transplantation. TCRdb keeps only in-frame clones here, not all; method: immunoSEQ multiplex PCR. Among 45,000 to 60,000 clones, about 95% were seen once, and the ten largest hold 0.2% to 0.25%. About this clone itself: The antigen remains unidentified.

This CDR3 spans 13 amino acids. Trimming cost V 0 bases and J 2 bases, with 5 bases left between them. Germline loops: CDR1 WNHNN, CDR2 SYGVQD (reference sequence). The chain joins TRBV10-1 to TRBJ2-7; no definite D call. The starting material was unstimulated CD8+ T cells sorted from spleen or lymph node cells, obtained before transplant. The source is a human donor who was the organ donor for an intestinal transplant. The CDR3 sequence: CASSESNTYEQYF. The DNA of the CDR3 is TGCGCCAGCAGTGAGTCGAATACCTACGAGCAGTACTTC.